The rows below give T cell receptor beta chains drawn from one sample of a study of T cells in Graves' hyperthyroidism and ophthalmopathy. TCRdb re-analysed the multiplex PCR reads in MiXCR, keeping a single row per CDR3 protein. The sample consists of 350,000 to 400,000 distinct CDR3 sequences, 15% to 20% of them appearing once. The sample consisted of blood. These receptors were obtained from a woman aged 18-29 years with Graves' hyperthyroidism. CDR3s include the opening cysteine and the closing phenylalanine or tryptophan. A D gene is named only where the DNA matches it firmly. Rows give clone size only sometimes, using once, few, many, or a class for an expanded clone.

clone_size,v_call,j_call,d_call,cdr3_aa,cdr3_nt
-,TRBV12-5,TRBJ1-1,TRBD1,CASDRDSNTEAFF,TGTGCTAGTGACCGGGACAGCAACACTGAAGCTTTCTTT
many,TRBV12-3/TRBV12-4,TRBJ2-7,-,CASSFRRLEQYF,TGTGCCAGCAGTTTTCGACGTCTCGAGCAGTACTTC
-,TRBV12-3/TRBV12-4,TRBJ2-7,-,CASSSAGYSYEQYF,TGTGCCAGCAGCAGCGCAGGGTACTCCTACGAGCAGTACTTC
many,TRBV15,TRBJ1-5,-,CATSRVNQPQHF,TGTGCCACCAGCAGAGTCAATCAGCCCCAGCATTTT
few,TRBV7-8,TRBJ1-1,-,CASSRASFPAFF,TGTGCCAGCAGCCGGGCATCTTTTCCGGCTTTCTTT
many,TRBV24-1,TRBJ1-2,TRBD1,CATSDPGTGIYGYTF,TGTGCCACCAGTGATCCCGGGACAGGGATCTATGGCTACACCTTC
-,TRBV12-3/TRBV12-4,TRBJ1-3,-,CASSPDTSGNTIYF,TGTGCCAGCAGTCCTGACACCTCTGGAAACACCATATATTTT
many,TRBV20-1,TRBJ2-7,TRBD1,CSAIRQGANEQYF,TGCAGTGCCATTCGACAGGGGGCTAACGAGCAGTACTTC
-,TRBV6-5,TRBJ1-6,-,CASIKGRENSPLHF,TGTGCCAGCATTAAGGGGAGGGAGAATTCACCCCTCCACTTT
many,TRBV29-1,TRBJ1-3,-,CSVYIQGNTIYF,TGCAGCGTATATATCCAGGGAAACACCATATATTTT
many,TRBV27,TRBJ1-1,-,CASTGGTEAFF,TGTGCCAGCACCGGGGGCACTGAAGCTTTCTTT
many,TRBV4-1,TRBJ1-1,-,CASSQEWRQNTEAFF,TGCGCCAGCAGCCAAGAATGGCGTCAGAACACTGAAGCTTTCTTT
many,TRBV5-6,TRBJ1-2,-,CASSLGSALYGYTF,TGTGCCAGCAGCTTGGGGAGCGCCCTTTATGGCTACACCTTC
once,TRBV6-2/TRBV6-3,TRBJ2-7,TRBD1,CASSASRDRGVYEQYF,TGTGCCAGCAGCGCCTCCCGGGACAGGGGAGTCTACGAGCAGTACTTC
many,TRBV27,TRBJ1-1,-,CASSPRVSNTEAFF,TGTGCCAGCAGCCCCCGGGTGTCGAACACTGAAGCTTTCTTT
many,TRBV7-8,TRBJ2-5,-,CASRVAAGVETQYF,TGTGCCAGCAGGGTTGCAGCGGGTGTGGAGACCCAGTACTTC
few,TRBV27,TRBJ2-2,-,CASSSGRRTNTGELFF,TGTGCCAGCAGTTCGGGACGGCGAACGAACACCGGGGAGCTGTTTTTT
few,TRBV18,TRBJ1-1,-,CASSPWTESNTEAFF,TGTGCCAGCTCACCTTGGACAGAATCGAACACTGAAGCTTTCTTT
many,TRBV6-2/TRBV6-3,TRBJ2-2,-,CASSPWDELYDNTGELFF,TGTGCCAGCAGCCCTTGGGACGAGCTTTATGACAACACCGGGGAGCTGTTTTTT
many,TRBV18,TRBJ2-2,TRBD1,CASSQRTGSNTGELFF,TGTGCCAGCTCACAGCGGACAGGATCGAACACCGGGGAGCTGTTTTTT